The rows below give T cell receptor beta chains drawn from one sample of a study of shared clonotypes between healthy human individuals. Only in-frame clones appear in the TCRdb table, and some are missing; sequencing was by immunoSEQ multiplex PCR. The data show millions of clones, roughly 92% seen once. The source material was naive CD4+ T cells sorted from blood. The receptors stem from a man in his late teens or twenties in good health. CDR3s leave out the opening cysteine and the closing phenylalanine or tryptophan. A D gene is named only where the DNA matches it firmly. Only some rows state a clone size, as once, few, many or a class for expanded clones.

j_call	cdr3_length	d_call	v_call	clone_size	cdr3_aa
TRBJ1-1	11	TRBD1	TRBV5-6	once	ASNTGTGSKAF
TRBJ2-1	13	-	TRBV9	-	ASSVEDSSYNEQF
TRBJ2-5	15	-	TRBV18	-	ASSPSRGAGGQETQY
TRBJ2-5	12	-	TRBV7-9	once	ASSPTSRGETQY
TRBJ2-3	12	-	TRBV5-1	-	ASTRVQSTDTQY
TRBJ1-5	12	-	TRBV28	once	ASRGPGGNQPQH
TRBJ2-7	11	-	TRBV5-6	-	ASSPAFNYEQY
TRBJ1-1	11	-	TRBV18	-	ASSPPQLPEAF
TRBJ2-1	15	-	TRBV18	once	ASSLPGTRSSYNEQF
TRBJ2-1	12	-	TRBV10-3	-	AITRERMYNEQF
TRBJ2-5	12	-	TRBV2	-	ASSDWGRVETQY
TRBJ1-6	13	TRBD1	TRBV5-1	-	ASSYGQGGNSPLH
TRBJ2-7	12	-	TRBV28	-	ASSYPTLSYEQY
TRBJ2-2	13	TRBD1	TRBV5-1	-	ASSLQQGASGELF
TRBJ2-2	14	TRBD1	TRBV5-1	-	ASSLVGTGVSGELF
TRBJ2-7	14	-	TRBV11-2	-	ASSLDLTAISYEQY
TRBJ2-5	8	-	TRBV20-1	-	SGAAETQY
TRBJ1-3	12	-	TRBV6-5	-	ASRIGGSGNTIY
TRBJ2-7	12	TRBD2	TRBV5-6	-	ASSYSGKPYEQY
TRBJ1-6	11	TRBD1	TRBV18	-	ATQGADNSPLH
TRBJ2-5	10	-	TRBV10-3	-	AISGSQETQY
TRBJ2-3	12	-	TRBV7-9	once	ASSLEGLGDTQY
TRBJ1-1	10	TRBD1	TRBV19	-	ASRQGWGEAF
TRBJ1-2	13	-	TRBV5-6	-	ASILNGRKLYGYT
TRBJ2-1	12	TRBD2	TRBV19	-	ASSPRTSGNEQF
TRBJ2-5	11	-	TRBV29-1	-	SVADTKQETQY
TRBJ2-1	16	TRBD2	TRBV4-1	-	ASSPGLLAGGPYNEQF
TRBJ1-3	12	-	TRBV7-3	-	ASSLTGTGNTIY
TRBJ2-3	12	-	TRBV5-1	-	ATRAGSSTDTQY
TRBJ2-5	10	-	TRBV5-4	-	ASSLTGETQY
TRBJ2-4	11	-	TRBV2	-	ASRSGQRNIQY
TRBJ2-1	11	TRBD2	TRBV28	-	AASGSFYNEQF
TRBJ1-1	12	-	TRBV2	-	ASRDRIWETEAF
TRBJ2-3	22	TRBD2	TRBV4-2	-	ASSHQQVTGTSGGPRPFTDTQY
TRBJ2-5	16	TRBD2	TRBV4-1	-	ASSDRGRLAGGQETQY
TRBJ1-4	13	TRBD1	TRBV5-1	-	ASSLRQGSNEKLF
TRBJ1-1	12	TRBD1	TRBV19	-	ASSIGQGETEAF